This T cell receptor (beta chain) was sequenced for a study of identifying expanded T cells in peripheral blood. The assay was immunoSEQ multiplex PCR, and TCRdb's table has in-frame clones only and misses some. The sample consists of around 60,000 clones, approximately 80% of them appearing once. Study observations and caveats: Across healthy donors, higher total template counts meant significantly greater approximately two-week count variance. Over approximately two and four weeks, about 15 and 19 clones changed, versus around 1.3 between replicates.

This CDR3 contains 17 residues. The germline V gene encodes CDR1 SGHNT and CDR2 YENEEA. V gave up 0 bases and J gave up 1 base; unmatched junction bases: 7. As to this clone: Its antigen is unknown.

The rearrangement links TRBV11-3 to TRBJ2-5; TRBD2 matches 8 bases. Sample: blood. The sequence came from a person aged 18 to 70 in good health. The CDR3 spells CASSLDRTGGVQETQYF. The CDR3 bases are TGTGCCAGCAGCTTAGATCGCACGGGAGGGGTCCAAGAGACCCAGTACTTC. Together with reference TRBV11-3 and TRBJ2-5, the CDR3 gives the full variable domain: EAGVVQSPRYKIIEKKQPVAFWCNPISGHNTLYWYLQNLGQGPELLIRYENEEAVDDSQLPKDRFSAERLKGVDSTLKIQPAELGDSAVYLCASSLDRTGGVQETQYFGPGTRLLVL.